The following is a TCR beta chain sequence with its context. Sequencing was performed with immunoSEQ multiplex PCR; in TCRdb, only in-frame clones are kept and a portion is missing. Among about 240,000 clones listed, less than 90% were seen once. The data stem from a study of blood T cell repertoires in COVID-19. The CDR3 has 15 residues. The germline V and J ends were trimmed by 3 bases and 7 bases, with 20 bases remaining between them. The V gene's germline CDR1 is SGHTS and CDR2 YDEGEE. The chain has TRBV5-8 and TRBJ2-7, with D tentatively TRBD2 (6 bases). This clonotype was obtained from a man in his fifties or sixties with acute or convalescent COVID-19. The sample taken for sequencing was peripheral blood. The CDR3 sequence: CASSYSVGSMREQYF. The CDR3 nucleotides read TGTGCCAGCAGCTATTCCGTCGGGAGTATGAGGGAGCAGTACTTC.